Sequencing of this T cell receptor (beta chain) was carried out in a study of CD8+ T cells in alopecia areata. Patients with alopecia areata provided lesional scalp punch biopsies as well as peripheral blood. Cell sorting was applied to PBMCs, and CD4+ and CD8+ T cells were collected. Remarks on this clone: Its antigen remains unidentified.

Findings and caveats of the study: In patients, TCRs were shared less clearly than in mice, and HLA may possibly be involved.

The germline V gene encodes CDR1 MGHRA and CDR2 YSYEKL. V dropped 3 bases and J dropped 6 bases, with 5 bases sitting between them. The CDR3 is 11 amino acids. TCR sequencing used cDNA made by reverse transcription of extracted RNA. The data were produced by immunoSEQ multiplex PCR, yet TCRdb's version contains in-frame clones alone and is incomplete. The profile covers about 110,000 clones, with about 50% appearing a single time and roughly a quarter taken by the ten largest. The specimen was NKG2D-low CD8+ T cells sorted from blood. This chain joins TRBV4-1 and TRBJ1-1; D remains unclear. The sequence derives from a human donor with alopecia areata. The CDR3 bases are TGCGCCAGCAGCCAGGGCGCTGAAGCTTTCTTT. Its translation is CASSQGAEAFF.